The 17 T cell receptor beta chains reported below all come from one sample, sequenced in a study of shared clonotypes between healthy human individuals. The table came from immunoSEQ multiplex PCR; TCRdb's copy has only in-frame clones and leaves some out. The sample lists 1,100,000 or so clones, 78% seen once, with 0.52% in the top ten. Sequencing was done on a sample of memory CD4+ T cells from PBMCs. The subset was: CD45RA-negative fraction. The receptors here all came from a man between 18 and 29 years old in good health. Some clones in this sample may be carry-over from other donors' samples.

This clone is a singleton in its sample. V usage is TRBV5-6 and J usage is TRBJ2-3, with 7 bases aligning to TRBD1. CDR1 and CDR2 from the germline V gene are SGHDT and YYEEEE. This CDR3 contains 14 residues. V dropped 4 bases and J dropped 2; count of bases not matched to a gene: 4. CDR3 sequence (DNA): TGTGCCAGCAGCCAGGGACAGTCCACAGATACGCAGTATTTT. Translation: CASSQGQSTDTQYF.

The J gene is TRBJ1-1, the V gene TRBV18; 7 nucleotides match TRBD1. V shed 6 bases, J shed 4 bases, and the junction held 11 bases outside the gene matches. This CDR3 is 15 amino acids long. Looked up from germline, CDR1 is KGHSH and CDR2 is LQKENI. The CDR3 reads CASSPNRQGATEAFF. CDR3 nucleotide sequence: TGTGCCAGCTCCCCCAACCGACAGGGCGCCACTGAAGCTTTCTTT.

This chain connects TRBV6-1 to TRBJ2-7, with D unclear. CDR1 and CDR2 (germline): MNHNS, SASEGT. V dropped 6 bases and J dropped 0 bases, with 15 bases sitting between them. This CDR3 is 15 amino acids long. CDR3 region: CASSYYRQTSYEQYF. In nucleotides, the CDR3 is TGTGCCAGCAGCTATTACCGGCAAACCTCCTACGAGCAGTACTTC.

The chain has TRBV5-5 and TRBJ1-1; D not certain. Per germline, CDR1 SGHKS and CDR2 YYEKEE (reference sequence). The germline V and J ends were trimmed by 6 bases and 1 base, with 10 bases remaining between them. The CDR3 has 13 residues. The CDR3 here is CASTLTRNTEAFF. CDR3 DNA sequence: TGTGCCAGCACTCTGACACGGAACACTGAAGCTTTCTTT.

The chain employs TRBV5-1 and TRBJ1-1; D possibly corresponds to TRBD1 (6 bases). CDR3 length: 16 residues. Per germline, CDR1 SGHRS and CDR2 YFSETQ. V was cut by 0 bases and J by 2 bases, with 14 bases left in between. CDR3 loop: CASSLAFIGGNTEAFF. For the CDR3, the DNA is TGCGCCAGCAGCTTGGCTTTTATTGGGGGCAACACTGAAGCTTTCTTT.

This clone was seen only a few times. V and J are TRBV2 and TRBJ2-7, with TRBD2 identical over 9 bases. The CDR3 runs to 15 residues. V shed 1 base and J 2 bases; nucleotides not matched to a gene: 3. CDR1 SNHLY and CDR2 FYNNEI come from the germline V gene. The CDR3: CASSEVAGAPYEQYF. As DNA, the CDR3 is TGTGCCAGCAGTGAAGTAGCGGGAGCCCCCTACGAGCAGTACTTC.

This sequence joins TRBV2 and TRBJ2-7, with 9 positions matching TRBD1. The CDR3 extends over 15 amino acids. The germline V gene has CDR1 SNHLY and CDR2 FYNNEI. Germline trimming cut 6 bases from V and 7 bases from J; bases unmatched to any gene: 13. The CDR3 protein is CASRASGTGSLEQYF. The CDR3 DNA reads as TGTGCCAGCAGAGCCTCCGGGACAGGGTCTTTGGAGCAGTACTTC. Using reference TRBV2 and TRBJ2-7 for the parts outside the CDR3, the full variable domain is EPEVTQTPSHQVTQMGQEVILRCVPISNHLYFYWYRQILGQKVEFLVSFYNNEISEKSEIFDDQFSVERPDGSNFTLKIRSTKLEDSAMYFCASRASGTGSLEQYFGPGTRLTVT.

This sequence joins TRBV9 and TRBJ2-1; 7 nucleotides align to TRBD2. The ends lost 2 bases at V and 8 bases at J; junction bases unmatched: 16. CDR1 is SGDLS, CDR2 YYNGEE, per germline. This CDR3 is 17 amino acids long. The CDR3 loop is CASSVVGGLGGRDEQFF. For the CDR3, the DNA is TGTGCCAGCAGCGTTGTCGGCGGCTTGGGCGGGAGAGATGAGCAGTTCTTC.

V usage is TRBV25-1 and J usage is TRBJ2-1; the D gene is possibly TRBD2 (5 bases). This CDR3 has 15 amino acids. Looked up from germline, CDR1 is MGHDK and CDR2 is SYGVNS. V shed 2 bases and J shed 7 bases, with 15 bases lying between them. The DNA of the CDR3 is TGTGCCAGCAGTGAAGGTACTAGGCTACTAAATGAGCAGTTCTTC. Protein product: CASSEGTRLLNEQFF.

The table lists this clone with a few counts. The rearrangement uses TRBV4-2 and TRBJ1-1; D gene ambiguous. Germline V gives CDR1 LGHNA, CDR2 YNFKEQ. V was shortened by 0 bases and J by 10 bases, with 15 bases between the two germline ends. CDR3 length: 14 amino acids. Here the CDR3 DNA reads TGTGCCAGCAGCCAAGATCGGGAGAGCTGGAGAGCTTTCTTT. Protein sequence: CASSQDRESWRAFF.

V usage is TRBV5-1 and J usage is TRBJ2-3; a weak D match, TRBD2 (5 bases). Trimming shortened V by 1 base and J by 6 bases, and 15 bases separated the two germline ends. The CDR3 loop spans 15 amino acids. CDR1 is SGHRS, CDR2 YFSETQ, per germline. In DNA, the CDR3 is TGCGCCAGCAGCTTGTCGGCTAGCCCTCGGGATACGCAGTATTTT. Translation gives CASSLSASPRDTQYF.

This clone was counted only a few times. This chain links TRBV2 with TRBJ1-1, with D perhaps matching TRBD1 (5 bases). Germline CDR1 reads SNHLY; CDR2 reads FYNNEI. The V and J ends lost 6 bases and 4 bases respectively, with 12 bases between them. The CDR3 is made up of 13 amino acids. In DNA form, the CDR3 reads TGTGCCAGCAGGGGGGAAGGGGTCACTGAAGCTTTCTTT. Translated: CASRGEGVTEAFF. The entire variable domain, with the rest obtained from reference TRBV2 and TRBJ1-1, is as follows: EPEVTQTPSHQVTQMGQEVILRCVPISNHLYFYWYRQILGQKVEFLVSFYNNEISEKSEIFDDQFSVERPDGSNFTLKIRSTKLEDSAMYFCASRGEGVTEAFFGQGTRLTVV.

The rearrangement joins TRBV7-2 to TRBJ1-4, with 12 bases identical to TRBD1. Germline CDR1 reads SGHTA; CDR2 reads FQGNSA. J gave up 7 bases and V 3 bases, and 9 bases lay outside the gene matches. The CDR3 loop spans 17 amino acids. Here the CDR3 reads CASSFLGQGAPGEKLFF. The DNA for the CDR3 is TGTGCCAGCAGCTTTTTGGGACAGGGGGCGCCGGGTGAAAAACTGTTTTTT.

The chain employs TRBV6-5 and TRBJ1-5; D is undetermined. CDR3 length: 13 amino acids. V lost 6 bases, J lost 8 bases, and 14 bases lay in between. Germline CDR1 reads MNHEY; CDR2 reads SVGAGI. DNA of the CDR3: TGTGCCAGCAGCCGAAACCGGCCAGAGCCCCAGCATTTT. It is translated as CASSRNRPEPQHF.

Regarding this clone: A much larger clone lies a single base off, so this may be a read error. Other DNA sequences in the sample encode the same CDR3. This CDR3 is CASSLAETQYF. The CDR3 DNA reads TGTGCCAGCAGCTTGGCGGAGACCCAGTACTTC. The V and J genes are TRBV7-9 and TRBJ2-5; D not certain. Germline V lookup: CDR1 SEHNR, CDR2 FQNEAQ (reference sequence). V was pared by 3 bases and J by 5 bases, with 4 bases between. This CDR3 region has 11 residues.

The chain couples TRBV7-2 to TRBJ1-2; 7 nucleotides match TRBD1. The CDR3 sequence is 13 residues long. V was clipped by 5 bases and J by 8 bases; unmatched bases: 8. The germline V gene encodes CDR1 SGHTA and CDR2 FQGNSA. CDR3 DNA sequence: TGTGCCAGCAGCCTCACAGGGGTACTCGGCTACACCTTC. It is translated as CASSLTGVLGYTF.

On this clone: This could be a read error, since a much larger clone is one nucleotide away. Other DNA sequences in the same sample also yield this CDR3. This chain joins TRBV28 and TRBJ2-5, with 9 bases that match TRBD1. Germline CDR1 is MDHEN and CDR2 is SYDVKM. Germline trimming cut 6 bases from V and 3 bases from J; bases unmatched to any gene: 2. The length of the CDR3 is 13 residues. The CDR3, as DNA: TGTGCCAGCAGCCGGACAGGGGAAGAGACCCAGTACTTC. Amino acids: CASSRTGEETQYF.